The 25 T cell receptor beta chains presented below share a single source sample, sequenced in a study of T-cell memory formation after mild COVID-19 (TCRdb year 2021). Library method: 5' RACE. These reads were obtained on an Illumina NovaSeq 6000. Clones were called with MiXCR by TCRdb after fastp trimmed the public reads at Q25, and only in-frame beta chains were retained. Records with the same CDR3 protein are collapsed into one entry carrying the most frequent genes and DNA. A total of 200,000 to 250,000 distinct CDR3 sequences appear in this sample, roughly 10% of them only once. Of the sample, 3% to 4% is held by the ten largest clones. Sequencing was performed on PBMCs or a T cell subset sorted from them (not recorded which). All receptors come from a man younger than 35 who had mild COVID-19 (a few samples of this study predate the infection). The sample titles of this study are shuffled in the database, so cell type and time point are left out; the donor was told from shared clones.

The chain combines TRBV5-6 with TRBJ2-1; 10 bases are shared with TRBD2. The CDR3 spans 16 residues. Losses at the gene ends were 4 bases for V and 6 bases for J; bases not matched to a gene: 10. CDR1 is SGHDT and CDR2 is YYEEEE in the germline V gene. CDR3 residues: CASSLLTSGESNEQFF. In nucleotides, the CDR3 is TGTGCCAGCAGCCTCCTTACTAGCGGGGAGTCCAATGAGCAGTTCTTC. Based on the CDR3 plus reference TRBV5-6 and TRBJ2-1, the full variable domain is DAGVTQSPTHLIKTRGQQVTLRCSPKSGHDTVSWYQQALGQGPQFIFQYYEEEERQRGNFPDRFSGHQFPNYSSELNVNALLLGDSALYLCASSLLTSGESNEQFFGPGTRLTVL.

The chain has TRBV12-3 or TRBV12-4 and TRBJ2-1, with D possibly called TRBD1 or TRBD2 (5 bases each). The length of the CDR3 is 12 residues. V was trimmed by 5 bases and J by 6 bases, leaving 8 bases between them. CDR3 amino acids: CASSPGPNEQFF. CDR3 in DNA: TGTGCCAGCAGTCCGGGGCCCAATGAGCAGTTCTTC.

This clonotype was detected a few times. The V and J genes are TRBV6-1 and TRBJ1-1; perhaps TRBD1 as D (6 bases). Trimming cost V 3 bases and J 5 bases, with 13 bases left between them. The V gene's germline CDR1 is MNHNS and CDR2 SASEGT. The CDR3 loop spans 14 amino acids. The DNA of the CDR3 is TGTGCCAGCAGTGACAGGGGTCAAAGGACTGAAGCTTTCTTT. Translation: CASSDRGQRTEAFF.

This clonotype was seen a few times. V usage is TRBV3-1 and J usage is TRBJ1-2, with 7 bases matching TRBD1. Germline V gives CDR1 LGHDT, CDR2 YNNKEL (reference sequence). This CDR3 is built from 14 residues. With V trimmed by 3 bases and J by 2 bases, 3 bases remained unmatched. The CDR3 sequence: CASSQTGPNYGYTF. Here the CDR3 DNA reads TGTGCCAGCAGCCAGACAGGGCCAAACTATGGCTACACCTTC.

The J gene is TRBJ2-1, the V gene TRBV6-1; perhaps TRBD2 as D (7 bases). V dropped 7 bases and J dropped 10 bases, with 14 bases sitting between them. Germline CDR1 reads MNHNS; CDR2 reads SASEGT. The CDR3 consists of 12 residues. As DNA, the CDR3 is TGTGCCAGCACCCTGAGGGGGGGCGAGCAGTTCTTC. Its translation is CASTLRGGEQFF.

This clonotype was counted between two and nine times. The DNA of the CDR3 is TGTGCTAGTGGTTTGTACGGAGGTCCGGAGTCCGGGGCCAACGTCCTGACTTTC. Encoded protein: CASGLYGGPESGANVLTF. The V and J genes are TRBV12-5 and TRBJ2-6; possibly TRBD2 for D (5 bases). This CDR3 contains 18 residues. The V end was cut by 2 bases, the J end by 4 bases, with 18 bases between. Germline V lookup: CDR1 LGHNT, CDR2 FRNRAP.

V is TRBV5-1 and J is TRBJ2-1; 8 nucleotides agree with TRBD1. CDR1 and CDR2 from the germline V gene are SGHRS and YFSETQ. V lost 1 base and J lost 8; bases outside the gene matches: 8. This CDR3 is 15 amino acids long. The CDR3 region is CASSLQGARRDEQFF. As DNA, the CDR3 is TGCGCCAGCAGCTTGCAGGGGGCGCGTCGTGATGAGCAGTTCTTC.

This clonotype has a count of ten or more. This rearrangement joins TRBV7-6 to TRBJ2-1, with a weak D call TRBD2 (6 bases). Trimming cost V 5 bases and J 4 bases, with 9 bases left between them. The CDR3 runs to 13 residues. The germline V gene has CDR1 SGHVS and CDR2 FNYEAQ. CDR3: CASSPRGYNEQFF. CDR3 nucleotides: TGTGCCAGCAGCCCCCGGGGGTACAATGAGCAGTTCTTC.

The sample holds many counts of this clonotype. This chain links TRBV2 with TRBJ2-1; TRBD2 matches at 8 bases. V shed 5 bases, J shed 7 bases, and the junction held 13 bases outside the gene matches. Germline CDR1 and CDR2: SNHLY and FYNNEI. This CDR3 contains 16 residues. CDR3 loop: CASSYPGLGGVNEQFF. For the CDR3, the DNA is TGTGCCAGCAGTTATCCGGGACTAGGTGGGGTGAATGAGCAGTTCTTC.

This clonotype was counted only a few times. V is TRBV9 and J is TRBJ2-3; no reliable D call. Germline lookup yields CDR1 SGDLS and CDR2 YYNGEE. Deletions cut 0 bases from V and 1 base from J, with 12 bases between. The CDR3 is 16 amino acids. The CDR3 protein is CASSVVSSPGTDTQYF. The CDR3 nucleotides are TGTGCCAGCAGCGTAGTTTCCTCCCCTGGCACAGATACGCAGTATTTT.

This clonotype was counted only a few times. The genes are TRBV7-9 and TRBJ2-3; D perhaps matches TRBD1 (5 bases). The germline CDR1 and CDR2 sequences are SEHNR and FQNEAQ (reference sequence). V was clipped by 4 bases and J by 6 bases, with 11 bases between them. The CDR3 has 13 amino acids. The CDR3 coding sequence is TGTGCCAGCAGCTCATCAGGGTTCGATACGCAGTATTTT. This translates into CASSSSGFDTQYF. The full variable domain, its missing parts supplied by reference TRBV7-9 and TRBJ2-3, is DTGVSQNPRHKITKRGQNVTFRCDPISEHNRLYWYRQTLGQGPEFLTYFQNEAQLEKSRLLSDRFSAERPKGSFSTLEIQRTEQGDSAMYLCASSSSGFDTQYFGPGTRLTVL.

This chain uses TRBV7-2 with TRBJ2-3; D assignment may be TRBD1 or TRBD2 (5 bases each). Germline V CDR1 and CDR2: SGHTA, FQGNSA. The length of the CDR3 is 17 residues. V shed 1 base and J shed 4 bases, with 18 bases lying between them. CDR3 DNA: TGTGCCAGCAGCTTAGGGGTGGGGCCGGGATTATCAGATACGCAGTATTTT. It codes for CASSLGVGPGLSDTQYF.

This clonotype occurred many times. The CDR3, as DNA: TGTGCCAGCAGCTTCGCTCAACTCTATGGCTACACCTTC. Translation: CASSFAQLYGYTF. The gene calls are TRBV7-2 and TRBJ1-2; D unclear. V gave up 3 bases and J gave up 4 bases, with 9 bases separating them. This CDR3 spans 13 amino acids. Germline V CDR1 and CDR2: SGHTA, FQGNSA.

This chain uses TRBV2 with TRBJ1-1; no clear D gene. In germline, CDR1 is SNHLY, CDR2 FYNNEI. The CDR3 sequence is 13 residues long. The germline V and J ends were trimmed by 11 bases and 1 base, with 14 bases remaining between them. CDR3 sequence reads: CASKAARNTEAFF. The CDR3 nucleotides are TGTGCCTCTAAGGCGGCGAGGAACACTGAAGCTTTCTTT. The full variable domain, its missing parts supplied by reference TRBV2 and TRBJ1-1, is EPEVTQTPSHQVTQMGQEVILRCVPISNHLYFYWYRQILGQKVEFLVSFYNNEISEKSEIFDDQFSVERPDGSNFTLKIRSTKLEDSAMYFCASKAARNTEAFFGQGTRLTVV.

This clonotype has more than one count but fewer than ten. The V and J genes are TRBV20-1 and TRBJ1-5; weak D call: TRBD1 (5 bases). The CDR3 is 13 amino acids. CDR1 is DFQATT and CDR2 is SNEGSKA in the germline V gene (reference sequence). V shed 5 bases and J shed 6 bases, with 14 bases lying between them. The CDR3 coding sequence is TGCAGTGCTCTACAGGTTGAGGGTCAGCCCCAGCATTTT. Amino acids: CSALQVEGQPQHF.

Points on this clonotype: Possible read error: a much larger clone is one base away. CDR3: CASSGLAADTQYF. The CDR3 coding sequence is TGTGCCAGCAGCGGACTAGCGGCAGATACGCAGTATTTT. This chain links TRBV3-1 with TRBJ2-3; 10 nucleotides agree with TRBD2. Germline loops: CDR1 LGHDT, CDR2 YNNKEL (reference sequence). V shed 5 bases, J shed 4 bases, and the junction held 0 bases outside the gene matches. The CDR3 covers 13 residues.

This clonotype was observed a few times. For the CDR3, the DNA is TGTGCCAGCAGTTACAATCGGGCAGGGGAAGGCTACACCTTC. It translates to CASSYNRAGEGYTF. V gene TRBV6-6 combines with J gene TRBJ1-2; possibly TRBD1 for D (6 bases). V was trimmed by 2 bases and J by 8 bases, leaving 15 bases between them. Germline CDR1 and CDR2: MNHNY and SVGAGI (reference sequence). The CDR3 covers 14 residues.

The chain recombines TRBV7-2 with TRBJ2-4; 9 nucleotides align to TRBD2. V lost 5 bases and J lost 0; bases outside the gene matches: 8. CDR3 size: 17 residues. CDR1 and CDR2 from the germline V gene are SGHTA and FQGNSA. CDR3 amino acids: CASSGERGVLAKNIQYF. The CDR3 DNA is TGTGCCAGCAGCGGAGAGCGGGGGGTTCTAGCCAAAAACATTCAGTACTTC.

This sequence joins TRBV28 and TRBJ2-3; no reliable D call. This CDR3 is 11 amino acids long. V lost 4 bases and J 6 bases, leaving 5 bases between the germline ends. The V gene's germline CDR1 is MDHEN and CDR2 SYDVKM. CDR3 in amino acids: CASSSEDTQYF. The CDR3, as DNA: TGTGCCAGCAGTTCCGAGGATACGCAGTATTTT.

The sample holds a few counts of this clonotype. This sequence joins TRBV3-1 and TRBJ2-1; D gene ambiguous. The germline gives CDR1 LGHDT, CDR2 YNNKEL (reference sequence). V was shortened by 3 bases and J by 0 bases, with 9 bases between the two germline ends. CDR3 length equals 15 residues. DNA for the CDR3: TGTGCCAGCAGCCAGGGGATCTACTCCTACAATGAGCAGTTCTTC. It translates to CASSQGIYSYNEQFF.

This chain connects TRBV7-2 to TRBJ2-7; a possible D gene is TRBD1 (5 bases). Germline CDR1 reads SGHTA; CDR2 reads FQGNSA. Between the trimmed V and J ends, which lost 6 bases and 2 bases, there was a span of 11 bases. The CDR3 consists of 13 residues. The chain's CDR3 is CASSAGFAYEQYF. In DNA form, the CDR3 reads TGTGCCAGCAGTGCAGGGTTCGCCTACGAGCAGTACTTC.

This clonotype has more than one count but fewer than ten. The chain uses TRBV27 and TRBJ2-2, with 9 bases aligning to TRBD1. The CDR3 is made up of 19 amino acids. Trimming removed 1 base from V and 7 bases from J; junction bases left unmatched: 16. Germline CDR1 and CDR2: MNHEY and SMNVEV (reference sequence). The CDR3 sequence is CASSLFSFSGQGYSGELFF. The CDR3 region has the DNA TGTGCCAGCAGTTTATTTTCATTTTCGGGACAGGGTTACAGCGGGGAGCTGTTTTTT.

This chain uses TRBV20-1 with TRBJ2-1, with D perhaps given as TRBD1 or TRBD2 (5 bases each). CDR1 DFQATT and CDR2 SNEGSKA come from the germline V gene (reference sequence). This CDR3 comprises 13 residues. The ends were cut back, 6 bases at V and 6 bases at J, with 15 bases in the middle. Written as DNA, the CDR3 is TGCAGTGCCTCTGGGACGAGAACCAATGAGCAGTTCTTC. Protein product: CSASGTRTNEQFF.

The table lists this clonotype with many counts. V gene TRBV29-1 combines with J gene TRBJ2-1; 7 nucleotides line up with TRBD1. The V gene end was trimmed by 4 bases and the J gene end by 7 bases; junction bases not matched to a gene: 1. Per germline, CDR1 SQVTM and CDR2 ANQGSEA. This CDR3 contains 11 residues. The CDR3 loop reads CSVGRGNEQFF. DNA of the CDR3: TGCAGCGTTGGCAGGGGGAATGAGCAGTTCTTC.

As DNA, the CDR3 is TGTGCCACCAGTGATCAGAGGGGGCTCGACGTAGAGACCCAGTACTTC. This translates into CATSDQRGLDVETQYF. The rearrangement uses TRBV24-1 and TRBJ2-5, with 7 bases aligning to TRBD1. Germline loops: CDR1 KGHDR, CDR2 SFDVKD. There are 16 residues in the CDR3. Trimming cost V 3 bases and J 4 bases; bases outside gene matches: 10.